This T cell receptor beta chain was captured in a study of blood T cell repertoires in COVID-19. Across the whole study: COVID-19 samples, acute and convalescent, were from the United States, Italy and Spain. Sources were T cells, B-cell-depleted T cells, or PBMCs; the material itself was cDNA or gDNA.

From germline, CDR1 is MNHNS and CDR2 SASEGT. The trim removed 2 bases at V and 6 bases at J, leaving 10 bases unmatched. This CDR3 comprises 17 residues. Original processing methods: The authors estimated nucleated cell counts from reference gene primer amplification. This table comes from immunoSEQ multiplex PCR, and its TCRdb copy is limited to in-frame clones, with some not included. V, J and clone size derive from that table, while D and trimming were established from the DNA sequence. The sample shows about 35,000 clones, 75% to 90% of them seen only once. Sequencing was carried out using peripheral blood. The sequence was obtained from a man in his 60s with active or convalescent COVID-19. The gene calls are TRBV6-1 and TRBJ1-6, with 7 bases that match TRBD1. CDR3 loop: CASSEILTGAANSPLHF. The CDR3 region has the DNA TGTGCCAGCAGTGAAATCCTCACAGGGGCTGCTAATTCACCCCTCCACTTT.